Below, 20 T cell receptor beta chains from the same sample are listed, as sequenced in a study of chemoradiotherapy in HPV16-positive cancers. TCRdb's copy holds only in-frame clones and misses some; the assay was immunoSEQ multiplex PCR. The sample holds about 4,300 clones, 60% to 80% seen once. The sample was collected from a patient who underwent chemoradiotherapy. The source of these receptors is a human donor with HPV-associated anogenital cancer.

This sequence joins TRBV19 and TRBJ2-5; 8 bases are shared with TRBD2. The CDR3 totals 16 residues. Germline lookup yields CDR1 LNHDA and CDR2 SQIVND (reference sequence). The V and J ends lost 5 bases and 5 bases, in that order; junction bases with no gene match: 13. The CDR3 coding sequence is TGTGCCAGTAGTGCTGGACTAGCAGAGACCGGGGAGACCCAGTACTTC. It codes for CASSAGLAETGETQYF.

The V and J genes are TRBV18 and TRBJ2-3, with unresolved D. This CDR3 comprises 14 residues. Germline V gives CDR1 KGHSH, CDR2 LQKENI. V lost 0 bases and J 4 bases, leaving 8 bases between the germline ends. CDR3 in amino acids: CASSPPVRSDTQYF. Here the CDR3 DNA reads TGTGCCAGCTCACCACCGGTGAGGTCAGATACGCAGTATTTT.

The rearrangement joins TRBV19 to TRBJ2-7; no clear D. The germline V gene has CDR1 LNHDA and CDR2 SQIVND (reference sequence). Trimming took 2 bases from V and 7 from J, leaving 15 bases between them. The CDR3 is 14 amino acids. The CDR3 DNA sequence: TGTGCCAGTAGTATAACCGTTACCACCGATGAGCAGTACTTC. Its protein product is CASSITVTTDEQYF.

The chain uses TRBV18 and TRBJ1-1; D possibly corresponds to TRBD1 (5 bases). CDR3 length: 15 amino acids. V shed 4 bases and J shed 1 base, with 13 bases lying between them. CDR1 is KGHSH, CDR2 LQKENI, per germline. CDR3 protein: CASSLQGWGNTEAFF. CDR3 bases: TGTGCCAGCTCACTTCAGGGTTGGGGGAACACTGAAGCTTTCTTT.

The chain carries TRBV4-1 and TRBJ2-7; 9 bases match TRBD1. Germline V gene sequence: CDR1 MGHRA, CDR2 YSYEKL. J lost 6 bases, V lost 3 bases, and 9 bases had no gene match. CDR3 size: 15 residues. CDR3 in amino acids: CASSQAGTGIGEQYF. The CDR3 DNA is TGCGCCAGCAGCCAGGCCGGGACAGGGATTGGCGAGCAGTACTTC.

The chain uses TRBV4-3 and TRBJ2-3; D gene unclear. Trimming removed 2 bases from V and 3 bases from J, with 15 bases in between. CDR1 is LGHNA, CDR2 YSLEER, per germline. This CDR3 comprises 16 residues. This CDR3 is CASSQTGSSFTDTQYF. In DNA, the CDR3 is TGCGCCAGCAGCCAAACGGGTTCCTCCTTTACAGATACGCAGTATTTT.

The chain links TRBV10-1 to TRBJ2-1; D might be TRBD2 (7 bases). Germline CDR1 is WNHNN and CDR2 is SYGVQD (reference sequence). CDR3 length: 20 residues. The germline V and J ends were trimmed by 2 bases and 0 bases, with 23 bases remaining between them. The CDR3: CASSETEGGPISYSYNEQFF. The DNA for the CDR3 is TGCGCCAGCAGTGAGACGGAGGGGGGGCCTATCTCCTACTCCTACAATGAGCAGTTCTTC.

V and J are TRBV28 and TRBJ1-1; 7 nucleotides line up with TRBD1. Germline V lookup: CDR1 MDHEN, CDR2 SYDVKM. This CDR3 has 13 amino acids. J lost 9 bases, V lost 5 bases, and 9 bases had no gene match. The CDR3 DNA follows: TGTGCCAGCAGTCCCGGGACAGAAGTTAAAGCTTTCTTT. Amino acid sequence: CASSPGTEVKAFF.

The CDR3 DNA reads as TGTGCCAGCAGCTTACTCGGTGATCAGCCCCAGCATTTT. This translates into CASSLLGDQPQHF. The chain has TRBV13 and TRBJ1-5; unclear D gene. The germline V gene encodes CDR1 PRHDT and CDR2 FYEKMQ (reference sequence). Trimming pared 2 bases from V and 5 bases from J, leaving 7 bases between. CDR3 length equals 13 residues.

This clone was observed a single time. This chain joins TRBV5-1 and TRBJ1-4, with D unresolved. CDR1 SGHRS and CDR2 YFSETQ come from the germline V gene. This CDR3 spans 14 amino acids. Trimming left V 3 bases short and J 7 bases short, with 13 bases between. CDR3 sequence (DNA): TGCGCCAGCAGCTCGGACCGATCCGGTGAAAAACTGTTTTTT. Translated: CASSSDRSGEKLFF.

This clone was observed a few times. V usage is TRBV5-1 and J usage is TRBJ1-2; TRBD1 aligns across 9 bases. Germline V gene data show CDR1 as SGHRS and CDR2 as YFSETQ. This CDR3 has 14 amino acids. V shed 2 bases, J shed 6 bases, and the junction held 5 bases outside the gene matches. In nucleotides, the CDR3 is TGCGCCAGCAGCTTAGGGGGGACAGGGAATGGCTACACCTTC. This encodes CASSLGGTGNGYTF.

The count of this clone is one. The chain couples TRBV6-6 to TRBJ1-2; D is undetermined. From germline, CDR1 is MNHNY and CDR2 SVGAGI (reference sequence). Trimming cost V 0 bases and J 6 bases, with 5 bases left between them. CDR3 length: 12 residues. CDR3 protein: CASSYSTDGYTF. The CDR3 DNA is TGTGCCAGCAGTTACTCGACGGATGGCTACACCTTC.

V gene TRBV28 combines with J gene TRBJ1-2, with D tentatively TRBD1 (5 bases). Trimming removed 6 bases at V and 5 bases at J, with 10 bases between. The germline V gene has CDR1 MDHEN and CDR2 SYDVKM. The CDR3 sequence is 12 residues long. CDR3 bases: TGTGCCAGCAGCTTGCGACAGTATGGCTACACCTTC. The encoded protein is CASSLRQYGYTF.

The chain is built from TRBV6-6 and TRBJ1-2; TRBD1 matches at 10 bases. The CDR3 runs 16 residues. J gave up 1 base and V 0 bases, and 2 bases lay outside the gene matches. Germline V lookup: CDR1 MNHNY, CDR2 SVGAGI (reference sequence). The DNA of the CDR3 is TGTGCCAGCAGTTACTCGAGGGACAGGGGTAACTATGGCTACACCTTC. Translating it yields CASSYSRDRGNYGYTF.

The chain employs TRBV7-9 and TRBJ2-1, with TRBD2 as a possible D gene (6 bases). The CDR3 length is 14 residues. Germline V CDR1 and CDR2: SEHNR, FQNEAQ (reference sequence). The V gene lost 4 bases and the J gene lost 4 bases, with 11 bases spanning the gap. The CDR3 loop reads CASSSGRGYNEQFF. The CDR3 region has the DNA TGTGCCAGCAGCTCAGGACGGGGGTACAATGAGCAGTTCTTC.

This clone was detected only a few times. Here the CDR3 reads CASSYEGLMNTEAFF. The CDR3 coding sequence is TGTGCCAGCAGTTACGAGGGGTTAATGAACACTGAAGCTTTCTTT. The chain is built from TRBV6-5 and TRBJ1-1; possible D gene TRBD1, 5 bases. The V gene lost 2 bases and the J gene lost 0 bases, with 10 bases spanning the gap. This CDR3 spans 15 amino acids. The germline gives CDR1 MNHEY, CDR2 SVGAGI.

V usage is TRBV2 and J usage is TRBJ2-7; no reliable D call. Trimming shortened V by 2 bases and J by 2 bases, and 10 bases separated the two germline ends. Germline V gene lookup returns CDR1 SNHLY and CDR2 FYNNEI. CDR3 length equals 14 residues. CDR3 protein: CASSELRVAYEQYF. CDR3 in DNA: TGTGCCAGCAGTGAATTAAGGGTGGCCTACGAGCAGTACTTC. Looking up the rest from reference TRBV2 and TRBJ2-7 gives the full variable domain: EPEVTQTPSHQVTQMGQEVILRCVPISNHLYFYWYRQILGQKVEFLVSFYNNEISEKSEIFDDQFSVERPDGSNFTLKIRSTKLEDSAMYFCASSELRVAYEQYFGPGTRLTVT.

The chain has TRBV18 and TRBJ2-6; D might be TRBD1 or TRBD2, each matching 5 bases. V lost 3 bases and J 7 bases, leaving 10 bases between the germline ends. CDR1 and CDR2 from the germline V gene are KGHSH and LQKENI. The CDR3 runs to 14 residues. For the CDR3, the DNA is TGTGCCAGCTCACCCTGGGACGGAGCCAACGTCCTGACTTTC. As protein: CASSPWDGANVLTF.

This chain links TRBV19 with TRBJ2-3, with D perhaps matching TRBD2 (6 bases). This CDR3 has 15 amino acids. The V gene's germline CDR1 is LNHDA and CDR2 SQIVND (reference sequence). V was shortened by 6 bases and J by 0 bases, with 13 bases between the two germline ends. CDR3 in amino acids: CASSGSGGSTDTQYF. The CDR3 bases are TGTGCCAGTAGCGGATCCGGGGGTAGCACAGATACGCAGTATTTT. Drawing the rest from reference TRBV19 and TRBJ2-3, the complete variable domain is DGGITQSPKYLFRKEGQNVTLSCEQNLNHDAMYWYRQDPGQGLRLIYYSQIVNDFQKGDIAEGYSVSREKKESFPLTVTSAQKNPTAFYLCASSGSGGSTDTQYFGPGTRLTVL.

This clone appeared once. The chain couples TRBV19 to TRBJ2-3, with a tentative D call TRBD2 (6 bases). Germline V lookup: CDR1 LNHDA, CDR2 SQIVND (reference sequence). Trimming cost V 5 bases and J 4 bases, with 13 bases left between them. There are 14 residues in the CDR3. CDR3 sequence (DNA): TGTGCCAGTAGTCCGGCGGGGTGGGCAGATACGCAGTATTTT. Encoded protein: CASSPAGWADTQYF.